A selection of T cell receptor beta chains follows, all from one sample in a study of OX40 agonist ivuxolimab in advanced cancers. Data came from immunoSEQ multiplex PCR; TCRdb stores just in-frame clones and leaves some out. This sample has more than 80,000 clones, with roughly 89% found just once. Sequences were derived from CD4+ or CD8+ T cells sorted from blood, sampled in a trial of the OX40 agonist ivuxolimab. The receptors shown here come from an adult with an advanced solid tumor such as melanoma, head and neck, liver or kidney cancer. The conserved cysteine and the conserved F or W are not part of the CDR3 here.

TRBJ1-1,TRBV7-2,ASSLGTNTEAF
TRBJ1-4,TRBV19,ASSHQGESEKLF
TRBJ2-2,TRBV18,ASSPPSAELAAGELF
TRBJ1-1,TRBV6-6,ASKDRVGNTEAF
TRBJ1-6,TRBV6-1,ASSEGGGISPLH
TRBJ1-5,TRBV19,ASSIDPGSHRNQPQH
TRBJ2-3,TRBV6-1,ASSDPVGGGTDTQY
TRBJ2-2,TRBV2,ASRGTVNTGELF
TRBJ2-1,TRBV5-1,ASRQTSGSYNEQF
TRBJ1-2,TRBV5-1,ASSWGRGDYGYT
TRBJ1-6,TRBV27,ASSPRDSSPLH
TRBJ2-3,TRBV18,ASSPPNTDTQY